This TCR beta chain was identified during a study of identifying expanded T cells in peripheral blood. This CDR3 has 16 amino acids. Trimming removed 3 bases from V and 2 bases from J; junction bases left unmatched: 5. Germline-derived CDR1 and CDR2 are SEHNR and FQNEAQ (reference sequence). Here immunoSEQ multiplex PCR was the method, and the copy in TCRdb shows in-frame clones only, minus some. In the table there are some 91,000 clones, about 91% of which are singletons. The J gene is TRBJ2-2, the V gene TRBV7-9, with TRBD1 matching 8 bases. Sequences were obtained from blood. This TCR was recovered from a person aged 18-70 years in good health. CDR3 nucleotides: TGTGCCAGCAGCTTTCTGGGACAGGCTAACACCGGGGAGCTGTTTTTT. Its translation: CASSFLGQANTGELFF.